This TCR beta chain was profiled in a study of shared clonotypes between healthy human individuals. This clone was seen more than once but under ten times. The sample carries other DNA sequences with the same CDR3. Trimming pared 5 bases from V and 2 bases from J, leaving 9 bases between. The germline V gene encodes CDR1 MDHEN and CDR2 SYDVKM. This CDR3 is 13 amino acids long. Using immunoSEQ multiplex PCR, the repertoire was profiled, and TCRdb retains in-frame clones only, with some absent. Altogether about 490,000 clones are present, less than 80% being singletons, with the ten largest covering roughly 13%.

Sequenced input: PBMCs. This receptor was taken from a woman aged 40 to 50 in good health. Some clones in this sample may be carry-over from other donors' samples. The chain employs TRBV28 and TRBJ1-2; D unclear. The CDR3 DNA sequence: TGTGCCAGCAGTCCCCCGGGGAACTATGGCTACACCTTC. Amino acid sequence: CASSPPGNYGYTF.